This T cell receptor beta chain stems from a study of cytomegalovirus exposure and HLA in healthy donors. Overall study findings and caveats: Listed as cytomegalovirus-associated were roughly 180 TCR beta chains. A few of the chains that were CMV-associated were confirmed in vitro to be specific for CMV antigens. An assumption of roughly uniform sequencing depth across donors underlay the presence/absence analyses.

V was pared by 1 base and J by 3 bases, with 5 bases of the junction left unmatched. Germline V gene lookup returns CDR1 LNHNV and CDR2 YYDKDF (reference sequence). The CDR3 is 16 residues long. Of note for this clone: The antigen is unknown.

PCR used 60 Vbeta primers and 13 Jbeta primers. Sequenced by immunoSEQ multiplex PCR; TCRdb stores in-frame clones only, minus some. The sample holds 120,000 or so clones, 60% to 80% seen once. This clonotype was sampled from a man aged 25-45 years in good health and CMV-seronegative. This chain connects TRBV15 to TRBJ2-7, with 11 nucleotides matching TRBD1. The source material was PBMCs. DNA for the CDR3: TGTGCCACCAGCAGAGGGACAGGGGGCGGTTTCTACGAGCAGTACTTC. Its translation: CATSRGTGGGFYEQYF.